This TCR beta chain is from a study of cytomegalovirus exposure and HLA in healthy donors. Overall study results and limits: One variant, a missense change in DCLRE1C, was linked in a later analysis to TCR beta V- and J-gene trimming. A later analysis revealed that TCR association rates differed between HLA loci, peaking at DRB1 and bottoming out at HLA-C.

The PCR was carried out with 60 Vbeta primers and 13 Jbeta primers. The data were produced by immunoSEQ multiplex PCR, yet TCRdb's version contains in-frame clones alone and is incomplete. This repertoire shows over 75,000 clones, 65% to 80% found once; its top ten account for roughly 7%. This clone was recorded only once. Its antigen is still unknown. The specimen was PBMCs. The source is a middle-aged man in good health and CMV-seropositive.

CDR3 protein: CASSRQWATEAFF. CDR3 nucleotide sequence: TGTGCCAGCAGCAGACAGTGGGCCACTGAAGCTTTCTTT. The genes are TRBV6-1 and TRBJ1-1; maybe TRBD1 (5 bases). Trimming left V 6 bases short and J 4 bases short, with 12 bases between. This CDR3 region has 13 residues. Looked up from germline, CDR1 is MNHNS and CDR2 is SASEGT.